The rows below give T cell receptor beta chains drawn from one sample of a study of blood T cell repertoires in COVID-19. The method was immunoSEQ multiplex PCR; TCRdb's version includes in-frame clones alone and lacks a portion of them. Among fewer than 150,000 clones, over 75% were seen once, and the ten largest hold about 4%. Sequencing used PBMCs or T cells enriched from blood (not recorded which). The receptors come from a middle-aged man in a cohort exposed to, infected with or recovered from COVID-19 (not recorded which). Both conserved end residues are part of each CDR3. The D gene is left open where the match is weak. Size is omitted from some rows. Given values are once, few, many or a class for expanded clones.

>TRBV7-6|-|TRBJ2-3|-|11
CASSPQDTQYF
TGTGCCAGCAGCCCTCAGGATACGCAGTATTTT
>TRBV29-1|TRBD1|TRBJ1-4|-|16
CSVEDLGGTGRKKLFF
TGCAGCGTTGAAGATTTGGGGGGGACAGGGAGGAAAAAACTGTTTTTT
>TRBV12-3/TRBV12-4|-|TRBJ2-7|-|12
CASSFGGYEQYF
TGTGCCAGCAGTTTCGGGGGCTACGAGCAGTACTTC
>TRBV10-3|TRBD1|TRBJ1-1|many|12
CAMGQGNTEAFF
TGTGCCATGGGACAGGGGAACACTGAAGCTTTCTTT
>TRBV5-1|TRBD1|TRBJ1-2|-|14
CASSLGDRGYGYTF
TGCGCCAGCAGCTTGGGTGACAGGGGATATGGCTACACCTTC
>TRBV19|TRBD1|TRBJ2-7|once|16
CASSTSDRGRRHEQYF
TGTGCCAGTAGTACCTCCGACAGGGGCAGGCGCCACGAGCAGTACTTC
>TRBV28|-|TRBJ1-2|-|15
CASSFGGPGALGYTF
TGTGCCAGCAGTTTCGGGGGGCCTGGAGCATTAGGCTACACCTTC
>TRBV2|-|TRBJ2-6|-|16
CASSEGGGSGANVLTF
TGTGCCAGCAGTGAAGGTGGAGGGTCTGGGGCCAACGTCCTGACTTTC
>TRBV18|-|TRBJ1-5|-|14
CASSPPGGNQPQHF
TGTGCCAGCTCACCACCGGGAGGTAATCAGCCCCAGCATTTT
>TRBV27|-|TRBJ2-1|-|13
CASSLAGYNEQFF
TGTGCCAGCAGTTTAGCAGGATACAATGAGCAGTTCTTC
>TRBV6-5|-|TRBJ2-7|-|15
CASSYSAGTSYEQYF
TGTGCCAGCAGTTACTCGGCAGGAACTTCCTACGAGCAGTACTTC
>TRBV5-6|-|TRBJ2-7|-|12
CASSPGGNEQYF
TGTGCCAGCAGCCCAGGCGGGAACGAGCAGTACTTC
>TRBV11-2|TRBD2|TRBJ2-1|-|17
CASSLGGRGAQREEQFF
TGTGCCAGCAGCTTAGGTGGGCGGGGGGCGCAGAGGGAGGAGCAGTTCTTC
>TRBV24-1|TRBD1|TRBJ2-5|-|15
CATSDFTGARETQYF
TGTGCCACCAGTGATTTCACAGGGGCCAGGGAGACCCAGTACTTC
>TRBV4-3|TRBD2|TRBJ2-7|-|15
CASSQDAAGVYEQYF
TGCGCCAGCAGCCAAGATGCGGCGGGAGTCTACGAGCAGTACTTC
>TRBV4-3|TRBD1|TRBJ2-2|-|17
CASSQDGLGQATGELFF
TGCGCCAGCAGCCAAGATGGGTTGGGACAGGCCACCGGGGAGCTGTTTTTT
>TRBV5-1|-|TRBJ2-7|-|15
CASSTRLGSSYEQYF
TGCGCCAGCAGCACCCGTCTGGGCTCCTCCTACGAGCAGTACTTC
>TRBV29-1|TRBD1|TRBJ2-2|-|14
CSAGTGRYTGELFF
TGCAGCGCTGGGACAGGCCGATACACCGGGGAGCTGTTTTTT
>TRBV7-9|TRBD1|TRBJ1-4|-|13
CASSWTGVEKLFF
TGTGCCAGCAGCTGGACAGGGGTTGAAAAACTGTTTTTT
>TRBV10-2|-|TRBJ1-3|-|17
CASSLSLMMSSGNTIYF
TGCGCCAGCAGTCTTTCATTGATGATGAGCTCTGGAAACACCATATATTTT
>TRBV5-1|-|TRBJ2-3|once|15
CASSPDSLSSDTQYF
TGCGCCAGCAGTCCGGACAGCCTGTCGTCAGATACGCAGTATTTT
>TRBV4-1|TRBD1|TRBJ1-2|-|13
CASSQTGEDGYTF
TGCGCCAGCAGCCAAACAGGGGAAGATGGCTACACCTTC
>TRBV3-1/TRBV3-2|-|TRBJ2-7|-|15
CASSLSWESSYEQYF
TGTGCCAGCAGCCTCTCGTGGGAGAGCTCCTACGAGCAGTACTTC
>TRBV7-9|TRBD1|TRBJ1-6|-|14
CASSSGQLNSPLHF
TGTGCCAGCAGCTCGGGACAGCTTAATTCACCCCTCCACTTT
>TRBV29-1|-|TRBJ1-5|-|13
CSVGGAADQPQHF
TGCAGCGTGGGGGGGGCGGCGGATCAGCCCCAGCATTTT
>TRBV25-1|-|TRBJ2-5|-|14
CASSEWGGEETQYF
TGTGCCAGCAGTGAATGGGGCGGAGAAGAGACCCAGTACTTC
>TRBV7-2|TRBD1|TRBJ1-2|-|13
CASSYALGGGYTF
TGTGCCAGCAGCTACGCCCTAGGGGGCGGCTACACCTTC
>TRBV7-3|TRBD2|TRBJ2-1|-|16
CASSFGGGSPYNEQFF
TGTGCCAGCAGCTTCGGGGGAGGGAGCCCCTACAATGAGCAGTTCTTC
>TRBV12-5|-|TRBJ2-2|-|12
CASGLGAEELFF
TGTGCTAGTGGTTTAGGGGCCGAGGAGCTGTTTTTT
>TRBV4-1|-|TRBJ1-3|-|15
CASSLAESSGNTIYF
TGCGCCAGCAGCCTTGCCGAGAGCTCTGGAAACACCATATATTTT
>TRBV24-1|TRBD1|TRBJ2-1|-|17
CATSDPTAGQGENEQFF
TGTGCCACCAGTGATCCAACCGCGGGACAGGGAGAAAATGAGCAGTTCTTC
>TRBV6-5|TRBD1|TRBJ1-1|few|12
CASSPAGGQAFF
TGTGCCAGCAGCCCGGCAGGGGGCCAAGCTTTCTTT
>TRBV15|TRBD2|TRBJ2-7|few|15
CATSRTVGGPHEQYF
TGTGCCACCAGCCGGACGGTGGGAGGGCCCCACGAGCAGTACTTC
>TRBV9|-|TRBJ2-3|-|18
CASSVEVDSGTSTDTQYF
TGTGCCAGCAGCGTAGAGGTAGATAGCGGCACTAGCACAGATACGCAGTATTTT
>TRBV10-3|-|TRBJ1-1|few|12
CAISEGVSEAFF
TGTGCCATCAGTGAAGGGGTTTCTGAAGCTTTCTTT
>TRBV19|TRBD2|TRBJ2-1|-|11
CASSHSGGKFF
TGTGCCAGTAGTCATAGCGGGGGGAAGTTCTTC
>TRBV5-6|TRBD1|TRBJ2-5|-|16
CASSPGTVNFQETQYF
TGTGCCAGCAGCCCCGGGACAGTTAATTTCCAGGAGACCCAGTACTTC
>TRBV7-9|-|TRBJ2-1|once|14
CASSSITSGHEQFF
TGTGCCAGCAGCTCTATAACTAGTGGGCATGAGCAGTTCTTC
>TRBV19|-|TRBJ1-2|-|15
CASTDGGAGTDGYTF
TGTGCCAGTACCGATGGGGGGGCTGGTACAGATGGCTACACCTTC
>TRBV19|-|TRBJ1-2|-|13
CASRIDRSYGYTF
TGTGCCAGCCGGATTGACAGGAGCTATGGCTACACCTTC
>TRBV12-3/TRBV12-4|-|TRBJ2-7|-|12
CASSFSPVKIFF
TGTGCCAGCAGTTTTTCTCCAGTTAAAATATTCTTC
>TRBV29-1|-|TRBJ1-2|-|13
CSVSTGTNYGYTF
TGCAGCGTGTCGACGGGTACTAACTATGGCTACACCTTC
>TRBV11-2|TRBD1|TRBJ1-2|-|15
CASSLVDRGVDGYTF
TGTGCCAGCAGCTTAGTCGACAGGGGGGTAGATGGCTACACCTTC
>TRBV29-1|TRBD2|TRBJ2-1|few|17
CSYLGTSGRTSYNEQFF
TGCAGCTACCTCGGGACTAGCGGGAGAACCTCCTACAATGAGCAGTTCTTC
>TRBV7-9|TRBD2|TRBJ2-1|-|15
CASSPASGRYNEQFF
TGTGCCAGCAGCCCAGCTAGCGGGAGATACAATGAGCAGTTCTTC
>TRBV5-6|TRBD2|TRBJ2-3|-|16
CASSILAGGLTDTQYF
TGTGCCAGCAGCATACTAGCGGGGGGGCTCACAGATACGCAGTATTTT
>TRBV7-6|-|TRBJ2-7|-|15
CASSPRDTGSYEQYF
TGTGCCAGCAGCCCTCGGGACACGGGCTCCTACGAGCAGTACTTC
>TRBV21-1|-|TRBJ2-5|-|18
CASSARGSGLAGEETQYF
TGTGCCAGCAGCGCAAGGGGGTCGGGACTAGCGGGAGAAGAGACCCAGTACTTC
>TRBV14|-|TRBJ2-3|-|15
CASSQDLGWQDTQYF
TGTGCCAGCAGCCAAGATCTCGGGTGGCAGGATACGCAGTATTTT
>TRBV3-1/TRBV3-2|-|TRBJ2-7|-|13
CASSLLRGGSIYF
TGTGCCAGCAGCCTCCTAAGAGGGGGTAGTATCTACTTC
>TRBV27|TRBD2|TRBJ2-7|few|15
CASSSGTSGSGEQYF
TGTGCCAGCAGTTCCGGGACTAGCGGGTCAGGGGAGCAGTACTTC
>TRBV15|-|TRBJ1-2|once|14
CATSRDLTGYGYTF
TGTGCCACCAGCAGAGACCTAACGGGCTATGGCTACACCTTC
>TRBV27|-|TRBJ1-5|-|12
CASSRTGQPQHF
TGTGCCAGCAGTCGGACGGGGCAGCCCCAGCATTTT
>TRBV3-1/TRBV3-2|TRBD2|TRBJ2-5|-|14
CASSQGTSGETQYF
TGTGCCAGCAGCCAAGGCACTAGCGGGGAGACCCAGTACTTC
>TRBV19|TRBD2|TRBJ2-7|-|17
CASSIATSETSPYEQYF
TGTGCCAGTAGTATAGCCACTAGCGAAACTAGTCCCTACGAGCAGTACTTC
>TRBV30|-|TRBJ1-5|few|14
CAWSAVAGNQPQHF
TGTGCCTGGAGCGCGGTGGCTGGCAATCAGCCCCAGCATTTT
>TRBV4-3|-|TRBJ2-3|-|15
CASSQDPGYSDTQYF
TGCGCCAGCAGCCAAGACCCAGGGTACTCAGATACGCAGTATTTT
>TRBV9|TRBD1|TRBJ2-7|-|16
CASSVGPGTGTYEQYF
TGTGCCAGCAGCGTAGGACCCGGGACAGGGACCTACGAGCAGTACTTC
>TRBV19|TRBD1|TRBJ1-2|-|15
CASSVQGAQNYGYTF
TGTGCCAGTAGTGTTCAGGGGGCGCAAAACTATGGCTACACCTTC
>TRBV21-1|-|TRBJ2-7|-|17
CASSKTGGPFVSYEQYF
TGTGCCAGCAGCAAAACGGGAGGGCCTTTTGTCTCCTACGAGCAGTACTTC